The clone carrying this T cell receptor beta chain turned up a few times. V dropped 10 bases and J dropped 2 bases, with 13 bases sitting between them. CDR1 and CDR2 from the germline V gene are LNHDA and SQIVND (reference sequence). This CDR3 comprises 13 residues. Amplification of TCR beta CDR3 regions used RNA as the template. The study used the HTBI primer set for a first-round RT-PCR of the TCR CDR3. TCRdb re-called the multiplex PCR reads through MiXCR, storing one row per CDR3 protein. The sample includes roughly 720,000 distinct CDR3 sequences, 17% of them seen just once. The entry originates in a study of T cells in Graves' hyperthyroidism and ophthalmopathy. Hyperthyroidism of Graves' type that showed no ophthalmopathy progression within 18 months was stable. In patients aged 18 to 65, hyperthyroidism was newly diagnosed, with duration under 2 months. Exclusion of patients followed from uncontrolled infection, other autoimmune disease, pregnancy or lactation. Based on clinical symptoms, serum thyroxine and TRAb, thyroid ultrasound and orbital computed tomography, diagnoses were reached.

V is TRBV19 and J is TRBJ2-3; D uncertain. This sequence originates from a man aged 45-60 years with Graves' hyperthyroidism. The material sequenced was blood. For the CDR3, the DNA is TGTGCCACACGGTCTACCTCCACAGATACGCAGTATTTT. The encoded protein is CATRSTSTDTQYF. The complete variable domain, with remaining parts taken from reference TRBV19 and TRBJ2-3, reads DGGITQSPKYLFRKEGQNVTLSCEQNLNHDAMYWYRQDPGQGLRLIYYSQIVNDFQKGDIAEGYSVSREKKESFPLTVTSAQKNPTAFYLCATRSTSTDTQYFGPGTRLTVL.